This T cell receptor beta chain was obtained from a study of cytomegalovirus exposure and HLA in healthy donors. Looking at the study overall: A prior analysis found about 120 million unique TCR beta sequences from 150 million to 200 million T cells. Around 87 million unique TCRs, all from HLA-typed donors, were included in an early release of the data. Study-level points and caveats: Cytomegalovirus-associated status was assigned to some 180 TCR beta chains.

Remarks on this clone: No antigen is known for it.

Trimming pared 0 bases from V and 6 bases from J, leaving 6 bases between. The CDR3 runs 13 residues. Germline-derived CDR1 and CDR2 are MNHEY and SVGAGI. PCR used 60 Vbeta primers and 13 Jbeta primers. The method was immunoSEQ multiplex PCR; TCRdb's version includes in-frame clones alone and lacks a portion of them. Among 65,000 to 100,000 clones listed, about 76% were seen once. The sequence derives from a woman between 35 and 50 years old in good health and CMV-seropositive. The sequencing input was PBMCs. This chain links TRBV6-5 with TRBJ2-1; D remains unclear. The CDR3 region is CASSYSSPNEQFF. The CDR3 bases are TGTGCCAGCAGTTACTCGAGTCCCAATGAGCAGTTCTTC.